These 5 T cell receptor beta chains came from one sample sequenced in a study of post-analysis software for immune sequencing data. Broader study findings: Compared with controls, patients had more of five TRBV segments, including TRBV5-6, TRBV5-1 and TRBV20-1.

No antigen has been assigned to these receptors. Prepared TCR beta cDNA libraries contained unique molecular identifiers. MiXCR was run by TCRdb on the PCR reads, yielding one entry per CDR3 protein. Of about 820,000 distinct CDR3 sequences listed, roughly half are singletons. The sample consisted of blood. These receptors were taken from a girl aged 10-17 years with multiple sclerosis.

The V call is TRBV7-6, the J call TRBJ2-7; 10 bases match TRBD1. CDR3 length equals 17 residues. Germline assignment: CDR1 SGHVS and CDR2 FNYEAQ. V dropped 3 bases and J dropped 0; count of bases not matched to a gene: 8. The CDR3 region has the DNA TGTGCCAGCAGCTTGGGGGACAGGGGCTATCTCTCCTACGAGCAGTACTTC. Amino acid sequence: CASSLGDRGYLSYEQYF. The variable domain in full, completed from reference TRBV7-6 and TRBJ2-7, reads GAGVSQSPRYKVTKRGQDVALRCDPISGHVSLYWYRQALGQGPEFLTYFNYEAQQDKSGLPNDRFSAERPEGSISTLTIQRTEQRDSAMYRCASSLGDRGYLSYEQYFGPGTRLTVT.

This clonotype has a handful of counts. The CDR3 sequence is CSVSTVAIRDYGYTF. The CDR3, as DNA: TGCAGCGTTTCCACCGTGGCCATAAGGGACTATGGCTACACCTTC. V usage is TRBV29-1 and J usage is TRBJ1-2; D is undetermined. CDR3 size: 15 residues. The germline CDR1 and CDR2 sequences are SQVTM and ANQGSEA. With 5 bases removed from V and 3 bases from J, the gap between germline ends came to 19 bases. The whole variable domain, filled in from reference TRBV29-1 and TRBJ1-2, reads SAVISQKPSRDICQRGTSLTIQCQVDSQVTMMFWYRQQPGQSLTLIATANQGSEATYESGFVIDKFPISRPNLTFSTLTVSNMSPEDSSIYLCSVSTVAIRDYGYTFGSGTRLTVV.

This rearrangement joins TRBV18 to TRBJ2-4, with a tentative D call TRBD2 (6 bases). Trimming removed 3 bases from V and 0 bases from J, with 15 bases in between. Germline V lookup: CDR1 KGHSH, CDR2 LQKENI. The CDR3 runs 17 residues. CDR3 DNA: TGTGCCAGCTCACCCAAACTAGCAGCTCTAGCCAAAAACATTCAGTACTTC. This translates into CASSPKLAALAKNIQYF.

The chain couples TRBV20-1 to TRBJ1-1; 8 bases are shared with TRBD1. This CDR3 spans 15 amino acids. The ends lost 3 bases at V and 1 base at J; junction bases unmatched: 7. The germline V gene encodes CDR1 DFQATT and CDR2 SNEGSKA (reference sequence). This CDR3 reads CSASRTQGANTEAFF. For the CDR3, the DNA is TGCAGTGCTAGTCGAACCCAGGGGGCGAACACTGAAGCTTTCTTT.

The V and J genes are TRBV6-6 and TRBJ1-5; weak D call: TRBD1 (6 bases). CDR1 and CDR2 (germline): MNHNY, SVGAGI (reference sequence). CDR3 size: 17 residues. V lost 7 bases to trimming and J lost 0 bases, with 19 bases between them. CDR3 residues: CASMEPYRTVSNQPQHF. CDR3 in DNA: TGTGCCAGCATGGAACCCTACCGGACAGTTAGCAATCAGCCCCAGCATTTT.